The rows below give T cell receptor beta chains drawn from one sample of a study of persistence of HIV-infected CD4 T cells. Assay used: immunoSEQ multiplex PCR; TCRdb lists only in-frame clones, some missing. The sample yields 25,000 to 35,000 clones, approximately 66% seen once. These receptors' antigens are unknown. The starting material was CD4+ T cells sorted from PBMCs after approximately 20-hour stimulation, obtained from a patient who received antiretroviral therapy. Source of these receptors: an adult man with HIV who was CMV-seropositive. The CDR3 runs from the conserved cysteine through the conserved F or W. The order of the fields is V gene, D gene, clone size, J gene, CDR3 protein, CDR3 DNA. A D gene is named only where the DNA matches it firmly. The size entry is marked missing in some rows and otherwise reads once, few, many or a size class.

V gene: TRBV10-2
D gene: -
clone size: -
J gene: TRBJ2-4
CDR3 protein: CASSAQGAKNIQYF
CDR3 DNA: TGCGCCAGCAGTGCTCAGGGCGCCAAAAACATTCAGTACTTC

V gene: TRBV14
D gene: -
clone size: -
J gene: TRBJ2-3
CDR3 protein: CASSPLGRSSTDTQYF
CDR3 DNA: TGTGCCAGCAGCCCCCTGGGACGATCTAGCACAGATACGCAGTATTTT

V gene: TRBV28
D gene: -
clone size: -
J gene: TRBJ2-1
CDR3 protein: CASSLQLDSEQFF
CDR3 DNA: TGTGCCAGCAGTTTACAGTTAGACAGTGAGCAGTTCTTC

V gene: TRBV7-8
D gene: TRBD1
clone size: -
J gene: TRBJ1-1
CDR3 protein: CASSLAGTVITEAFF
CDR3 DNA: TGTGCCAGCAGCTTAGCAGGGACAGTCATAACTGAAGCTTTCTTT

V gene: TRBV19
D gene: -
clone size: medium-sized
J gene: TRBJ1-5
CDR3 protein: CASSIVFRVGGDNQPQHF
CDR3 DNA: TGTGCCAGTAGTATAGTTTTCAGGGTCGGAGGGGATAATCAGCCCCAGCATTTT

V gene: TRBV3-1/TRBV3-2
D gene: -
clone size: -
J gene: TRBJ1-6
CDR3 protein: CASSQGPSLNSPLHF
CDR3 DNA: TGTGCCAGCAGCCAGGGGCCGTCTCTTAATTCACCCCTCCACTTT

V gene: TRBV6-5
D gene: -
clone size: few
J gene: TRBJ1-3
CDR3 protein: CASSPLRGNTIYF
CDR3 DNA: TGTGCCAGCAGTCCCCTGAGAGGAAACACCATATATTTT

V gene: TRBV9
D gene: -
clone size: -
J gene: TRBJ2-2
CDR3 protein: CASSVGGANTGELFF
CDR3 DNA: TGTGCCAGCAGCGTAGGGGGGGCGAACACCGGGGAGCTGTTTTTT

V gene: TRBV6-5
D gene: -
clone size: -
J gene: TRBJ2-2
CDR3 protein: CASRRVPNTGELFF
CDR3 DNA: TGTGCCAGCAGAAGGGTCCCGAACACCGGGGAGCTGTTTTTT

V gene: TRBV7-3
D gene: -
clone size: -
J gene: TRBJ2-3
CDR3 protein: CASSLRFTPTDTQYF
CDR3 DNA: TGTGCCAGCAGCTTAAGGTTCACCCCCACAGATACGCAGTATTTT

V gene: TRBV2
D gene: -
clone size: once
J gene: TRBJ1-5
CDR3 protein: CASSAWGTANQPQHF
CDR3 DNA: TGTGCCAGCAGTGCGTGGGGGACGGCCAATCAGCCCCAGCATTTT

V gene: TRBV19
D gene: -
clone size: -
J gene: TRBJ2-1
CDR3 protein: CASSPFSSYNEQFF
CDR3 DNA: TGTGCCAGCTCCCCTTTTAGCTCCTACAATGAGCAGTTCTTC

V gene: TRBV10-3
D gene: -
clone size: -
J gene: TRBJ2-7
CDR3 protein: CATRGAQISIEQYF
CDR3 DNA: TGTGCCACGAGGGGGGCCCAGATTTCGATCGAGCAGTACTTC

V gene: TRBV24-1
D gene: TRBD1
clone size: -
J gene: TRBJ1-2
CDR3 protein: CATSITGGHGYTF
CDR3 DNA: TGTGCCACCAGTATTACAGGGGGCCATGGCTACACCTTC

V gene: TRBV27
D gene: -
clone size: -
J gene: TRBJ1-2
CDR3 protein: CASSPGRANYGYTF
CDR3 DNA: TGTGCCAGCAGTCCTGGACGGGCTAACTATGGCTACACCTTC

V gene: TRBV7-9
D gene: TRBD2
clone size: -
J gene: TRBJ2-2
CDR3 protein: CASSPLAANTGELFF
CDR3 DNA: TGTGCCAGCAGCCCTCTAGCGGCGAACACCGGGGAGCTGTTTTTT

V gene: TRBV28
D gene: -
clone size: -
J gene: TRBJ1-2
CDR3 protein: CASSPSLRGQGYTF
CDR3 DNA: TGTGCCAGCAGCCCCAGCCTGAGAGGACAGGGCTACACCTTC